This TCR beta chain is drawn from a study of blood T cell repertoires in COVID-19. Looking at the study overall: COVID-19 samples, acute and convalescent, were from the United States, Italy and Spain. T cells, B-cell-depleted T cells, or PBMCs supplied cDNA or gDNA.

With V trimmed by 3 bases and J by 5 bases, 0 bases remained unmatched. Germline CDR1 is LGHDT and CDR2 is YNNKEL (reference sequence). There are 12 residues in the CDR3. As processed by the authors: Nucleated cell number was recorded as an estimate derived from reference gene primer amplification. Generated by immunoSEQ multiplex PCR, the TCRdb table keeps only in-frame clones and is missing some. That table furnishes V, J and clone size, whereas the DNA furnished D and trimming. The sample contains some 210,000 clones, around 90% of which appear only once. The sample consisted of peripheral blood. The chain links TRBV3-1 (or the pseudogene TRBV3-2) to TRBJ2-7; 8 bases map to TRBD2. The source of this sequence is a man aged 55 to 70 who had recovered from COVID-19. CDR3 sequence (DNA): TGTGCCAGCAGCCAGACTAGCGACGAGCAGTACTTC. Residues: CASSQTSDEQYF.